Presented here are 11 T cell receptor beta chains from one specimen sequenced in a study of control samples from healthy donors and cancer patients. The table came from immunoSEQ multiplex PCR; TCRdb's copy has only in-frame clones and leaves some out. The sample contains some 200,000 clones, 75% to 95% of which appear only once. The sample was blood. These receptors all come from a woman in her 30s in good health.

This chain connects TRBV15 to TRBJ2-1; a possible D gene is TRBD2 (6 bases). This CDR3 has 15 residues. Trimming removed 0 bases from V and 7 bases from J, with 13 bases in between. Per germline, CDR1 LNHNV and CDR2 YYDKDF (reference sequence). The CDR3 reads CATSRDPGRRNEQFF. CDR3 DNA sequence: TGTGCCACCAGCAGAGATCCCGGGAGAAGGAATGAGCAGTTCTTC.

Concerning this clone itself: The same CDR3 is also encoded by other DNA sequences in this sample. V gene TRBV19 combines with J gene TRBJ1-5; D might be TRBD1 (5 bases). Germline-derived CDR1 and CDR2 are LNHDA and SQIVND (reference sequence). The CDR3 runs 15 residues. Trimming removed 3 bases from V and 4 bases from J, with 13 bases in between. The DNA of the CDR3 is TGTGCCAGTAGTATTGGAGGGGCAGGGAATCAGCCCCAGCATTTT. Its translation: CASSIGGAGNQPQHF.

The V and J genes are TRBV29-1 and TRBJ1-3; TRBD1 agrees at 12 bases. Germline CDR1 and CDR2: SQVTM and ANQGSEA. Losses at the gene ends were 5 bases for V and 0 bases for J; bases not matched to a gene: 8. This CDR3 has 17 residues. CDR3 residues: CSVPGTGGPNSGNTIYF. The CDR3 DNA follows: TGCAGCGTTCCCGGGACAGGGGGCCCGAACTCTGGAAACACCATATATTTT.

V and J are TRBV28 and TRBJ1-1; D remains unclear. The CDR3 extends over 10 amino acids. Per germline, CDR1 MDHEN and CDR2 SYDVKM. In DNA, the CDR3 is TGTGCGCAGGAGAACACTGAAGCTTTCTTT. This gives the protein CAQENTEAFF.

V and J are TRBV7-8 and TRBJ2-7; D perhaps matches TRBD2 (6 bases). The CDR3 is 14 amino acids. Trimming cost V 5 bases and J 4 bases, with 15 bases left between them. Germline values: CDR1 SGHVS, CDR2 FQNEAQ. DNA for the CDR3: TGTGCCAGCAGCCTGGGACTGGCTCATTACGAGCAGTACTTC. Amino acids: CASSLGLAHYEQYF.

This chain links TRBV30 with TRBJ1-2, with D possibly being TRBD1 (6 bases). The CDR3 is made up of 12 amino acids. V lost 3 bases and J 4 bases, leaving 9 bases between the germline ends. Germline V gene sequence: CDR1 GTSNPN, CDR2 SVGIG (reference sequence). DNA for the CDR3: TGTGCCTGGAGCAGGGGAGTCTATGGCTACACCTTC. Encoded protein: CAWSRGVYGYTF. Complete variable domain (other parts from reference TRBV30 and TRBJ1-2): SQTIHQWPATLVQPVGSPLSLECTVEGTSNPNLYWYRQAAGRGLQLLFYSVGIGQISSEVPQNLSASRPQDRQFILSSKKLLLSDSGFYLCAWSRGVYGYTFGSGTRLTVV.

This clone was seen only a few times. V is TRBV30 and J is TRBJ1-6; D gene uncertain. V was clipped by 5 bases and J by 6 bases, with 5 bases between them. This CDR3 comprises 11 residues. Germline V gives CDR1 GTSNPN, CDR2 SVGIG (reference sequence). This CDR3 reads CAWASNSPLHF. CDR3 in DNA: TGTGCCTGGGCGAGTAATTCACCCCTCCACTTT.

The chain uses TRBV24-1 and TRBJ2-5; 8 bases are a match to TRBD2. Germline V gene sequence: CDR1 KGHDR, CDR2 SFDVKD. V lost 5 bases to trimming and J lost 2 bases; unmatched junction nucleotides: 12. The CDR3 spans 17 residues. The CDR3 is CATSGGRSPSGQETQYF. The CDR3 DNA follows: TGTGCCACCAGTGGAGGTCGGTCGCCTAGCGGGCAAGAGACCCAGTACTTC.

The chain uses TRBV11-3 and TRBJ2-2, with 10 bases identical to TRBD2. After removal of 3 bases from V and 1 base from J, the junction contained 5 bases not matched to a gene. Germline values: CDR1 SGHNT, CDR2 YENEEA. The CDR3 length is 17 residues. CDR3 sequence reads: CASSLTLAGENTGELFF. CDR3 DNA: TGTGCCAGCAGCTTGACCCTAGCGGGAGAGAACACCGGGGAGCTGTTTTTT.

The V and J genes are TRBV3-1 (or the pseudogene TRBV3-2) and TRBJ1-6; TRBD1 is a possible D gene (6 bases). This CDR3 comprises 13 residues. Trimming stripped 5 bases from V and 10 bases from J, with 12 bases between. Germline CDR1 LGHDT, CDR2 YNNKEL (reference sequence). CDR3 coding DNA: TGTGCCAGCAGCAAACAGGGTTGGTCACCCCTCCACTTT. Translated: CASSKQGWSPLHF.

V usage is TRBV2 and J usage is TRBJ1-3; D gene ambiguous. This CDR3 has 14 amino acids. Trimming cost V 3 bases and J 0 bases, with 6 bases left between them. The germline V gene encodes CDR1 SNHLY and CDR2 FYNNEI. The CDR3 nucleotides are TGTGCCAGCAGTGACGGGAGCTCTGGAAACACCATATATTTT. It yields the protein CASSDGSSGNTIYF. Combining the CDR3 with reference TRBV2 and TRBJ1-3 gives the whole variable domain EPEVTQTPSHQVTQMGQEVILRCVPISNHLYFYWYRQILGQKVEFLVSFYNNEISEKSEIFDDQFSVERPDGSNFTLKIRSTKLEDSAMYFCASSDGSSGNTIYFGEGSWLTVV.